Listed here is a single T cell receptor beta chain. This sample is part of a study of T cell changes during pregnancy in multiple sclerosis. The CDR3 is made up of 15 amino acids. Germline CDR1 reads LGHNA; CDR2 reads YNFKEQ. V was cut by 0 bases and J by 3 bases, with 9 bases left in between. Clones were read by immunoSEQ multiplex PCR, and TCRdb kept only the in-frame ones, dropping some. This table holds some 60,000 clones, about nine tenths found once. The V and J genes are TRBV4-2 and TRBJ1-5; D gene unclear. The TCR comes from a female donor in good health, enrolled as a control in a pregnancy study. Sample: peripheral blood, taken in the first trimester of pregnancy. The CDR3 DNA reads TGTGCCAGCAGCCAAGAAGACACCCCCAATCAGCCCCAGCATTTT. Translation: CASSQEDTPNQPQHF.